The 8 T cell receptor beta chains in this list originate from one sample, sequenced in a study of T cells in localized non-small cell lung cancer. Libraries were prepared by immunoSEQ multiplex PCR; TCRdb keeps only in-frame clonotypes and omits some of them. The profile shows nearly 25,000 clones, about 94% of them singletons. The sample consisted of peripheral blood, taken before any cancer treatment. The origin of the receptors is a woman aged 40-69 years with stage I lung adenocarcinoma.

The rearrangement joins TRBV28 to TRBJ1-4; D is possibly TRBD1 (6 bases). CDR3 length equals 14 residues. The V gene's germline CDR1 is MDHEN and CDR2 SYDVKM. Trimming left V 3 bases short and J 7 bases short, with 12 bases between. CDR3 bases: TGTGCCAGCAGTTTGGGGGGGCCCCCTGAAAAACTGTTTTTT. Protein: CASSLGGPPEKLFF.

The chain combines TRBV7-2 with TRBJ1-3; 12 bases are shared with TRBD1. After removal of 5 bases from V and 2 bases from J, the junction contained 10 bases not matched to a gene. The CDR3 has 18 residues. From germline, CDR1 is SGHTA and CDR2 FQGNSA. The CDR3: CASSVEGGTGGAGNTIYF. CDR3 nucleotide sequence: TGTGCCAGCAGCGTAGAGGGCGGGACAGGGGGCGCTGGAAACACCATATATTTT. The variable domain in full, with the rest retrieved from reference TRBV7-2 and TRBJ1-3, is GAGVSQSPSNKVTEKGKDVELRCDPISGHTALYWYRQSLGQGLEFLIYFQGNSAPDKSGLPSDRFSAERTGGSVSTLTIQRTQQEDSAVYLCASSVEGGTGGAGNTIYFGEGSWLTVV.

This chain joins TRBV9 and TRBJ2-1; 14 bases fit TRBD2. Germline V CDR1 and CDR2: SGDLS, YYNGEE. V lost 3 bases, J lost 10 bases, and 3 bases stayed unmatched. The CDR3 runs 14 residues. CDR3 DNA: TGTGCCAGCAGCGGGGGACTAGCGGGAGACGAGCAGTTCTTC. It encodes CASSGGLAGDEQFF.

This rearrangement joins TRBV30 to TRBJ1-4; D is unresolved. The V end lost 4 bases, the J end lost 4 bases, and 4 bases lay between the germline ends. CDR3 length: 11 amino acids. Germline CDR1 and CDR2: GTSNPN and SVGIG (reference sequence). The CDR3 DNA sequence: TGTGCCTGGACCCGTAATGAAAAACTGTTTTTT. Residues: CAWTRNEKLFF.

This clone was observed a handful of times. Other DNA sequences from this sample encode an identical CDR3 as well. The rearrangement uses TRBV19 and TRBJ2-1; 9 bases agree with TRBD2. Trimming removed 3 bases from V and 6 bases from J; junction bases left unmatched: 6. In germline, CDR1 is LNHDA, CDR2 SQIVND (reference sequence). There are 15 residues in the CDR3. The DNA for the CDR3 is TGTGCCAGTAGTATTTCGGCGGGAGGGCCCAATGAGCAGTTCTTC. Its protein product is CASSISAGGPNEQFF.

The chain joins TRBV28 to TRBJ2-3; D gene ambiguous. The CDR3 consists of 15 residues. Trimming removed 5 bases at V and 1 base at J, with 13 bases between. Germline V lookup: CDR1 MDHEN, CDR2 SYDVKM. The CDR3 reads CASSQPLRRTDTQYF. In nucleotides, the CDR3 is TGTGCCAGCAGTCAGCCACTACGACGCACAGATACGCAGTATTTT.

The genes are TRBV18 and TRBJ1-1; a possible D gene is TRBD1 (5 bases). Deletions cut 6 bases from V and 2 bases from J, with 16 bases between. CDR1 and CDR2 (germline): KGHSH, LQKENI. The CDR3 has 15 residues. The CDR3 region has the DNA TGTGCCAGCTCGCCCTATTTACAGGCTAACACTGAAGCTTTCTTT. Translation: CASSPYLQANTEAFF. Based on the CDR3 plus reference TRBV18 and TRBJ1-1, the full variable domain is NAGVMQNPRHLVRRRGQEARLRCSPMKGHSHVYWYRQLPEEGLKFMVYLQKENIIDESGMPKERFSAEFPKEGPSILRIQQVVRGDSAAYFCASSPYLQANTEAFFGQGTRLTVV.

CDR3 sequence (DNA): TGTGCCAGCAGCTTAGGCTCCAATGAGCAGTTCTTC. Protein product: CASSLGSNEQFF. The V gene is TRBV7-3, the J gene TRBJ2-1; no definite D call. The V and J ends lost 2 bases and 6 bases respectively, with 5 bases between them. Germline V gene data show CDR1 as SGHTA and CDR2 as FQGTGA. The CDR3 spans 12 residues.